This T cell receptor beta chain was found in a study of T cell repertoires in cytomegalovirus infection. Study details: In the study, CMV epitopes included recently identified HLA-C-restricted and well-studied HLA-B-restricted ones. CMV infection together with matching HLA type was indicated by public TCR beta signatures.

A word on this clonotype: Its antigen is unidentified.

In TCRdb, the reads were re-called with MiXCR into one record per CDR3 protein. Among about 920,000 distinct CDR3 sequences, 30% to 40% were seen once, and the ten largest hold over 11%. The material was cultured CD8+ T cells from PBMCs, obtained from culture after CMV antigen stimulation. The sequence derives from a human donor in good health (CMV status not recorded). Some clones in this sample may be carry-over from other donors' samples.

DNA for the CDR3: TGTGCCAGCAGTACCCCAGACAATGAGCAGTTCTTC. This encodes CASSTPDNEQFF. The gene calls are TRBV6-5 and TRBJ2-1; D unclear. Germline V gives CDR1 MNHEY, CDR2 SVGAGI. V lost 5 bases to trimming and J lost 5 bases, with 7 bases between them. The CDR3 is made up of 12 amino acids.